This TCR beta chain was captured by sequencing in a study of neurological immune-mediated disorders. This clonotype showed up many times. V lost 1 base and J lost 0, with 15 bases in between. The CDR3 covers 17 residues. Germline lookup yields CDR1 MGHRA and CDR2 YSYEKL. TCRdb re-derived calls from the 5' RACE reads in MiXCR, one entry per CDR3 protein. The repertoire holds roughly 80,000 distinct CDR3 sequences, with 15% to 20% as singletons. This clonotype was sampled from a woman aged 40 to 50 in good health. The chain carries TRBV4-1 and TRBJ1-1; possibly TRBD1 for D (5 bases). The material sequenced was PBMCs. This CDR3 reads CASSQGWGGVMNTEAFF. For the CDR3, the DNA is TGCGCCAGCAGCCAAGGATGGGGCGGGGTGATGAACACTGAAGCTTTCTTT.